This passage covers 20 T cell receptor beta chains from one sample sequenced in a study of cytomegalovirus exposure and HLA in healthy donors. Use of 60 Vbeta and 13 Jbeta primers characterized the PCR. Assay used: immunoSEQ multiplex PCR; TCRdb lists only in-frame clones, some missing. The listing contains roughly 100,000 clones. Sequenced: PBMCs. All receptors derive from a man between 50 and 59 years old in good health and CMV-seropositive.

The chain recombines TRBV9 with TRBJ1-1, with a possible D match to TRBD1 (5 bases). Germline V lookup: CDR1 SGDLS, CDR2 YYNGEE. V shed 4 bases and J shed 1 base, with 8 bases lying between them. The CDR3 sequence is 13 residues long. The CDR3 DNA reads TGTGCCAGCAGCAGTGGGGCGAACACTGAAGCTTTCTTT. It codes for CASSSGANTEAFF.

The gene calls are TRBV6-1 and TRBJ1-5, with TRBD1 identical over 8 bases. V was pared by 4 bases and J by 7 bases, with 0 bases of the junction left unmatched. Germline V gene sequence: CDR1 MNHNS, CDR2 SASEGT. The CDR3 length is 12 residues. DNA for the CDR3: TGTGCCAGCAGTGGACAGGGGCAGCCCCAGCATTTT. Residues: CASSGQGQPQHF.

CDR3 sequence (DNA): TGTGCCAGCAGCGCCGAGTTACTAGCGGCCAATGAGCAGTTCTTC. This codes for CASSAELLAANEQFF. The rearrangement uses TRBV11-2 and TRBJ2-1; 8 bases map to TRBD2. The CDR3 consists of 15 residues. J gave up 6 bases and V 5 bases, and 9 bases lay outside the gene matches. CDR1 SGHAT and CDR2 FQNNGV come from the germline V gene.

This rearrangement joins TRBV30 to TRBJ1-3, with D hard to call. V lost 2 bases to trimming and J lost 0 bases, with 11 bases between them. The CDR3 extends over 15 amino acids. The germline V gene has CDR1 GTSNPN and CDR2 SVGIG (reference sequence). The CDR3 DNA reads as TGTGCCTGGAGTCGCGTCCGCTACTCTGGAAACACCATATATTTT. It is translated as CAWSRVRYSGNTIYF. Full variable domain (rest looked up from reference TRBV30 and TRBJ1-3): SQTIHQWPATLVQPVGSPLSLECTVEGTSNPNLYWYRQAAGRGLQLLFYSVGIGQISSEVPQNLSASRPQDRQFILSSKKLLLSDSGFYLCAWSRVRYSGNTIYFGEGSWLTVV.

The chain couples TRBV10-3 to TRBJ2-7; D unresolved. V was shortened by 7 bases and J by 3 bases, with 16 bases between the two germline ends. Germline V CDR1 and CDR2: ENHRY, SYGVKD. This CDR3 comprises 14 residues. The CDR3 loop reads CAINQRGGNYEQYF. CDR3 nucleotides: TGTGCCATCAACCAGCGCGGCGGAAACTACGAGCAGTACTTC.

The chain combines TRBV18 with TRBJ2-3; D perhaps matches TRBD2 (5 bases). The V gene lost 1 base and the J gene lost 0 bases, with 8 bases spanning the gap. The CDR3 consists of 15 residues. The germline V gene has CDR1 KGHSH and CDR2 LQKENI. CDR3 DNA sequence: TGTGCCAGCTCACCACGAGCGGCTAGCACAGATACGCAGTATTTT. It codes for CASSPRAASTDTQYF.

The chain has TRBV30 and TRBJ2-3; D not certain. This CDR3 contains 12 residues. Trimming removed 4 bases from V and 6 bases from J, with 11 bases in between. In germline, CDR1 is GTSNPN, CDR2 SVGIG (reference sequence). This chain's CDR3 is CAWNMGLDTQYF. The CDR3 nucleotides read TGTGCCTGGAATATGGGCCTCGATACGCAGTATTTT.

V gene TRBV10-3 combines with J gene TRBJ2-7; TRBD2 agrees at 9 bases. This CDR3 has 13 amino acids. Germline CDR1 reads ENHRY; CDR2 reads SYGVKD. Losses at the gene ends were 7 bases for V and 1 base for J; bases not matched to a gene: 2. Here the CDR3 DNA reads TGTGCCATCATGACTAGCGGATCCTACGAGCAGTACTTC. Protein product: CAIMTSGSYEQYF.

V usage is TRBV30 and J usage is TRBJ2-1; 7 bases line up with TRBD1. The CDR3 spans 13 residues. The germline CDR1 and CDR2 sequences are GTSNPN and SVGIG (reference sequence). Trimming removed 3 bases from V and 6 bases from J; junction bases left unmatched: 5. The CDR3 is CAWRRTGVNEQFF. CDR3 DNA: TGTGCCTGGAGGAGAACAGGGGTCAATGAGCAGTTCTTC.

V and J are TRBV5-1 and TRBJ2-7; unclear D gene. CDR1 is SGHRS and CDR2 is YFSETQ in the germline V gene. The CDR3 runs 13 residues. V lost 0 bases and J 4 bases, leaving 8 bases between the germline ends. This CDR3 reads CASSLEFAYEQYF. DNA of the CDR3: TGCGCCAGCAGCTTGGAATTCGCGTACGAGCAGTACTTC.

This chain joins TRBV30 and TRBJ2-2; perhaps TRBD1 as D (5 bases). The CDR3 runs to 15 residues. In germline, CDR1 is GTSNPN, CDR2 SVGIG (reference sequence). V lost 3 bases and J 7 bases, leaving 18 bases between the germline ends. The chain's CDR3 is CAWRTGQEYSGELFF. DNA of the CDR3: TGTGCCTGGAGAACAGGCCAGGAATATAGCGGGGAGCTGTTTTTT.

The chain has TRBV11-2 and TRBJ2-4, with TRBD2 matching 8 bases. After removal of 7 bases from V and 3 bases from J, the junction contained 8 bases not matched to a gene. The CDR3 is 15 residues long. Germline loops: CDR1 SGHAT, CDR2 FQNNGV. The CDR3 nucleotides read TGTGCCAGCACCCTCCGGGCGGGGGGCAAAAACATTCAGTACTTC. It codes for CASTLRAGGKNIQYF.

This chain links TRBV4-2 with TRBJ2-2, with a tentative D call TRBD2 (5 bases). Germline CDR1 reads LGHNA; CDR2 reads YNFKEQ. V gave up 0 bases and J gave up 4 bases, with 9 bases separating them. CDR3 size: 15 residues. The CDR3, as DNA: TGTGCCAGCAGCCAAGATGACTACCCCACCGGGGAGCTGTTTTTT. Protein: CASSQDDYPTGELFF.

CDR3 region: CASSARGSGDNEQFF. CDR3 nucleotides: TGTGCCAGCAGTGCGCGCGGGAGTGGTGACAATGAGCAGTTCTTC. The chain has TRBV25-1 and TRBJ2-1; 7 bases line up with TRBD2. J lost 5 bases, V lost 4 bases, and 8 bases had no gene match. The CDR3 covers 15 residues. CDR1 is MGHDK and CDR2 is SYGVNS in the germline V gene.

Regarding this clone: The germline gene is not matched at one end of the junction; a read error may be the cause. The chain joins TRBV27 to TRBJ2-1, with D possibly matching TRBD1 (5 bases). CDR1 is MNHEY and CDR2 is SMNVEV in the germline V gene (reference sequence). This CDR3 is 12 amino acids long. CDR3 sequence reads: CASSFPGYDQFF. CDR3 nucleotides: TGTGCCAGCAGTTTCCCAGGGTATGATCAGTTCTTC.

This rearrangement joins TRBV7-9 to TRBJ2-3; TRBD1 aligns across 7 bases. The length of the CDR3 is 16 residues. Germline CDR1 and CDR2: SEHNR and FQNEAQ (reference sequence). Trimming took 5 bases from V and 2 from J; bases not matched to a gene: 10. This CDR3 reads CASSPIGQGVTDTQYF. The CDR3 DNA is TGTGCCAGCAGCCCCATTGGGCAGGGGGTCACAGATACGCAGTATTTT.

The CDR3 spells CASSLRSTSTDTQYF. DNA for the CDR3: TGTGCCAGTTCCCTGCGGTCAACTAGCACAGATACGCAGTATTTT. The chain has TRBV7-6 and TRBJ2-3; D remains ambiguous. From germline, CDR1 is SGHVS and CDR2 FNYEAQ. This CDR3 spans 15 amino acids. Trimming left V 9 bases short and J 0 bases short, with 16 bases between. The entire variable domain, with the rest obtained from reference TRBV7-6 and TRBJ2-3, is as follows: GAGVSQSPRYKVTKRGQDVALRCDPISGHVSLYWYRQALGQGPEFLTYFNYEAQQDKSGLPNDRFSAERPEGSISTLTIQRTEQRDSAMYRCASSLRSTSTDTQYFGPGTRLTVL.

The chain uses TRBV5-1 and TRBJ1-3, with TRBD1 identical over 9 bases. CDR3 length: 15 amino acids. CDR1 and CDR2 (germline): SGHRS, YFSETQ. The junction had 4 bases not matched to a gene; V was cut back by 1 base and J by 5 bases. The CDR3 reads CASSLSGTGRNTIYF. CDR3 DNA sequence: TGCGCCAGCAGCTTGAGCGGGACAGGGAGAAACACCATATATTTT.

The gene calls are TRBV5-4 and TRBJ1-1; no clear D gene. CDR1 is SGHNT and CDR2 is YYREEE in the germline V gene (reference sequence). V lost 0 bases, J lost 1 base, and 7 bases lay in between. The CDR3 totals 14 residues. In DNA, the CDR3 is TGTGCCAGCAGCTTGGGGGCTGGGAACACTGAAGCTTTCTTT. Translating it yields CASSLGAGNTEAFF.

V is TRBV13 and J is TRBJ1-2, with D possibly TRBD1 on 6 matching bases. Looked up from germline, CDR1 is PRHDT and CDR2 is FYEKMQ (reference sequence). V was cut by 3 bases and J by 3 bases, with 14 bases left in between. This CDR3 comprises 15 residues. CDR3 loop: CASSLTPAGDYGYTF. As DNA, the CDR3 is TGTGCCAGCAGCTTGACCCCCGCAGGGGACTATGGCTACACCTTC.